Below, 26 T cell receptor beta chains from the same sample are listed, as sequenced in a study of blood T cell repertoires in COVID-19. Only in-frame clones appear in the TCRdb table, and some are missing; sequencing was by immunoSEQ multiplex PCR. This sample has roughly 250,000 clones, with 70% to 85% found just once. The specimen was peripheral blood. The receptors were gathered from an elderly woman with active or convalescent COVID-19.

The V call is TRBV2, the J call TRBJ2-2; TRBD2 matches at 12 bases. V lost 9 bases to trimming and J lost 1 base; unmatched junction nucleotides: 6. This CDR3 has 16 residues. Germline CDR1 SNHLY, CDR2 FYNNEI. In DNA form, the CDR3 reads TGTGCCAGTCAGACTAGCGGGAGTCGGAACACCGGGGAGCTGTTTTTT. It yields the protein CASQTSGSRNTGELFF.

This chain links TRBV2 with TRBJ2-2; 7 positions match TRBD1. The CDR3 is 13 amino acids. Trimming cost V 6 bases and J 7 bases; bases outside gene matches: 5. Germline lookup yields CDR1 SNHLY and CDR2 FYNNEI. CDR3 sequence: CASRDREGGELFF. CDR3 sequence (DNA): TGTGCCAGCAGAGACAGGGAAGGCGGGGAGCTGTTTTTT.

The V and J genes are TRBV6-5 and TRBJ2-6; no clear D. Per germline, CDR1 MNHEY and CDR2 SVGAGI. The CDR3 has 14 residues. Trimming pared 6 bases from V and 0 bases from J, leaving 6 bases between. In DNA, the CDR3 is TGTGCCAGCAGCATTAGCTCTGGGGCCAACGTCCTGACTTTC. Translation gives CASSISSGANVLTF.

For this clone: Mismatch with germline at one junction end may stem from a read error. The rearrangement uses TRBV24-1 and TRBJ2-2; D perhaps matches TRBD2 (6 bases). CDR3 length equals 18 residues. The V gene's germline CDR1 is KGHDR and CDR2 SFDVKD. CDR3 protein: CATSGLGLTSMGSGELFF. CDR3 sequence (DNA): TGTGCCACCAGTGGTTTGGGACTCACCAGCATGGGGTCCGGGGAGCTGTTTTTT.

V is TRBV19 and J is TRBJ1-1, with a possible D match to TRBD1 (6 bases). V dropped 6 bases and J dropped 0 bases, with 8 bases sitting between them. This CDR3 spans 13 amino acids. Germline-derived CDR1 and CDR2 are LNHDA and SQIVND (reference sequence). CDR3 DNA sequence: TGTGCCAGTAGGGGACACTTGAACACTGAAGCTTTCTTT. This codes for CASRGHLNTEAFF.

This clone was found a few times. The chain uses TRBV29-1 and TRBJ2-7, with D uncertain. The V gene lost 3 bases and the J gene lost 6 bases, with 6 bases spanning the gap. The CDR3 spans 10 residues. The germline gives CDR1 SQVTM, CDR2 ANQGSEA. CDR3 in DNA: TGCAGCGTTGAGGCCCCCGAGCAGTACTTC. This encodes CSVEAPEQYF.

The chain carries TRBV29-1 and TRBJ1-1; TRBD1 might be the D (6 bases). The germline V and J ends were trimmed by 4 bases and 0 bases, with 9 bases remaining between them. Germline V gives CDR1 SQVTM, CDR2 ANQGSEA. The CDR3 has 13 amino acids. CDR3 in amino acids: CSVGGGLNTEAFF. The CDR3 DNA reads TGCAGCGTTGGCGGGGGCCTGAACACTGAAGCTTTCTTT. Full variable domain (outside the CDR3, taken from reference TRBV29-1 and TRBJ1-1): SAVISQKPSRDICQRGTSLTIQCQVDSQVTMMFWYRQQPGQSLTLIATANQGSEATYESGFVIDKFPISRPNLTFSTLTVSNMSPEDSSIYLCSVGGGLNTEAFFGQGTRLTVV.

V gene TRBV12-3 or TRBV12-4 combines with J gene TRBJ1-5; the match to TRBD1 covers 7 bases. The CDR3 runs to 13 residues. J was trimmed by 6 bases and V by 8 bases; bases with no gene match: 7. DNA of the CDR3: TGTGCCAGCTGTACAGGGGTCGGTCAGCCCCAGCATTTT. Its protein is CASCTGVGQPQHF.

The chain combines TRBV5-1 with TRBJ2-7; D possibly corresponds to TRBD1 (5 bases). V lost 2 bases and J lost 3, with 12 bases in between. The CDR3 covers 14 residues. Germline V gene sequence: CDR1 SGHRS, CDR2 YFSETQ. CDR3: CASSLFRDDYEQYF. CDR3 DNA sequence: TGCGCCAGCAGCTTATTCAGGGATGACTACGAGCAGTACTTC.

V usage is TRBV5-1 and J usage is TRBJ2-5, with 8 bases matching TRBD1. Germline V CDR1 and CDR2: SGHRS, YFSETQ. The junction had 10 bases not matched to a gene; V was cut back by 1 base and J by 5 bases. The CDR3 spans 16 residues. This CDR3 reads CASSLMGQGAVETQYF. CDR3 bases: TGCGCCAGCAGCTTGATGGGCCAGGGGGCGGTGGAGACCCAGTACTTC.

V and J are TRBV6-4 and TRBJ2-1, with a tentative D call TRBD1 (6 bases). Germline CDR1 reads MRHNA; CDR2 reads SNTAGT. Trimming removed 6 bases from V and 0 bases from J, with 24 bases in between. This CDR3 region has 19 residues. The CDR3 protein is CASSPAGQKHVSSYNEQFF. CDR3 nucleotide sequence: TGTGCCAGCAGCCCCGCTGGACAGAAGCATGTAAGCTCCTACAATGAGCAGTTCTTC.

The chain carries TRBV9 and TRBJ1-1; D is unclear. The CDR3 is made up of 14 amino acids. The germline V and J ends were trimmed by 3 bases and 6 bases, with 15 bases remaining between them. Germline CDR1 and CDR2: SGDLS and YYNGEE. In DNA, the CDR3 is TGTGCCAGCAGCGCAGAATGGAGGGCGGCTGAAGCTTTCTTT. Protein: CASSAEWRAAEAFF.

Only one count was recorded for this clone. As the CDR3 is not closed by the conserved phenylalanine or tryptophan, this likely results from a read error. The DNA is left out, because the CDR3 cannot be placed on it with certainty; the CDR3 is given as TCRdb lists it. This chain joins TRBV2 and TRBJ1-6; TRBD1, the table's D call, lacks a check against the DNA. The V gene's germline CDR1 is SNHLY and CDR2 FYNNEI. The CDR3 length equals 13 residues, ends included. CDR3 in amino acids: CASSPTDDRGPSY.

In this sample, this clone turned up a few times. The V and J genes are TRBV27 and TRBJ1-5; D uncertain. This CDR3 has 13 residues. In germline, CDR1 is MNHEY, CDR2 SMNVEV (reference sequence). V shed 3 bases and J shed 8 bases, with 11 bases lying between them. The CDR3: CASSFAGGEPQHF. CDR3 bases: TGTGCCAGCAGTTTTGCGGGTGGTGAGCCCCAGCATTTT.

This rearrangement joins TRBV5-1 to TRBJ2-2; possibly TRBD2 for D (5 bases). The CDR3 length is 16 residues. Trimming left V 4 bases short and J 5 bases short, with 18 bases between. CDR1 is SGHRS and CDR2 is YFSETQ in the germline V gene. The CDR3 DNA is TGCGCCAGCAGCCCCCCGGGGAGAATGGATACCGGGGAGCTGTTTTTT. The encoded protein is CASSPPGRMDTGELFF.

V usage is TRBV5-1 and J usage is TRBJ1-6, with D perhaps matching TRBD1 (6 bases). The ends were cut back, 4 bases at V and 6 bases at J, with 17 bases in the middle. CDR3 size: 16 residues. Germline loops: CDR1 SGHRS, CDR2 YFSETQ. The CDR3 nucleotides read TGCGCCAGCAGCCTCACACCGGGACAAGTTAATTCACCCCTCCACTTT. Protein product: CASSLTPGQVNSPLHF.

This chain joins TRBV5-1 and TRBJ2-2; D gene ambiguous. The length of the CDR3 is 16 residues. Trimming pared 1 base from V and 3 bases from J, leaving 13 bases between. Germline V gene sequence: CDR1 SGHRS, CDR2 YFSETQ. The CDR3 region is CASSLSPSSDTGELFF. The CDR3 DNA follows: TGCGCCAGCAGCTTGTCTCCAAGCTCTGACACCGGGGAGCTGTTTTTT.

The V gene is TRBV5-6, the J gene TRBJ2-7; the match to TRBD1 covers 7 bases. The V segment lost 10 bases and the J segment 7 bases; nucleotides outside the gene matches: 8. This CDR3 comprises 11 residues. The V gene's germline CDR1 is SGHDT and CDR2 YYEEEE. CDR3 coding DNA: TGTGCCTGGCGGCAGGGGGTTGAGCAGTACTTC. This sequence encodes CAWRQGVEQYF.

This clone was seen a single time. This sequence joins TRBV5-4 and TRBJ2-2; D unclear. Germline CDR1 and CDR2: SGHNT and YYREEE (reference sequence). Trimming pared 3 bases from V and 3 bases from J, leaving 3 bases between. The CDR3 runs to 12 residues. CDR3 amino acids: CASSSDTGELFF. CDR3 sequence (DNA): TGTGCCAGCAGCTCGGACACCGGGGAGCTGTTTTTT.

V gene TRBV3-1 (or the pseudogene TRBV3-2) combines with J gene TRBJ2-5; the match to TRBD1 covers 9 bases. The CDR3 spans 14 residues. Germline-derived CDR1 and CDR2 are LGHDT and YNNKEL (reference sequence). Trimming took 5 bases from V and 5 from J; bases not matched to a gene: 6. This CDR3 is CASSVTGGQETQYF. The CDR3 DNA sequence: TGTGCCAGCAGCGTAACAGGGGGCCAGGAGACCCAGTACTTC.

The chain couples TRBV18 to TRBJ2-2, with 7 bases lining up with TRBD1. Per germline, CDR1 KGHSH and CDR2 LQKENI. The V and J ends lost 8 bases and 5 bases, in that order; junction bases with no gene match: 8. The CDR3 totals 14 residues. The CDR3 here is CASQRQGRTGELFF. CDR3 DNA sequence: TGTGCCAGCCAGCGACAGGGACGGACCGGGGAGCTGTTTTTT.

The V and J genes are TRBV12-3 or TRBV12-4 and TRBJ1-5; the D is unclear. V dropped 6 bases and J dropped 6 bases, with 9 bases sitting between them. This CDR3 region has 12 residues. CDR3 residues: CASSLAPQPQHF. The CDR3 nucleotides are TGTGCCAGCAGCCTGGCTCCTCAGCCCCAGCATTTT.

The V gene is TRBV5-1, the J gene TRBJ2-2; D possibly corresponds to TRBD1 (5 bases). Germline V gene lookup returns CDR1 SGHRS and CDR2 YFSETQ. With 4 bases removed from V and 6 bases from J, the gap between germline ends came to 16 bases. The CDR3 has 15 amino acids. CDR3 region: CASSRLSGRAGELFF. In DNA, the CDR3 is TGCGCCAGCAGCAGATTATCAGGGCGCGCCGGGGAGCTGTTTTTT.

The V call is TRBV5-1, the J call TRBJ2-1; 12 bases match TRBD2. Germline CDR1 is SGHRS and CDR2 is YFSETQ. There are 16 residues in the CDR3. V shed 4 bases, J shed 5 bases, and the junction held 7 bases outside the gene matches. DNA for the CDR3: TGCGCCAGCAGCGTGGAGACTAGCGGGGGCCACAATGAGCAGTTCTTC. Encoded protein: CASSVETSGGHNEQFF. Full variable domain (outside the CDR3, taken from reference TRBV5-1 and TRBJ2-1): KAGVTQTPRYLIKTRGQQVTLSCSPISGHRSVSWYQQTPGQGLQFLFEYFSETQRNKGNFPGRFSGRQFSNSRSEMNVSTLELGDSALYLCASSVETSGGHNEQFFGPGTRLTVL.

The chain combines TRBV5-5 with TRBJ1-3; 8 bases are a match to TRBD1. Per germline, CDR1 SGHKS and CDR2 YYEKEE (reference sequence). The length of the CDR3 is 14 residues. The junction had 6 bases not matched to a gene; V was cut back by 2 bases and J by 8 bases. This CDR3 is CASSLQGVGDTIYF. CDR3 sequence (DNA): TGTGCCAGCAGCTTACAGGGGGTCGGGGACACCATATATTTT.

This clone was seen once. The chain is built from TRBV25-1 and TRBJ1-1; D uncertain. The CDR3 runs to 14 residues. Germline V gene sequence: CDR1 MGHDK, CDR2 SYGVNS. The V gene lost 7 bases and the J gene lost 2 bases, with 14 bases spanning the gap. CDR3 nucleotide sequence: TGTGCCAGCATGGGGAGGAACATAAACACTGAAGCTTTCTTT. This translates into CASMGRNINTEAFF.